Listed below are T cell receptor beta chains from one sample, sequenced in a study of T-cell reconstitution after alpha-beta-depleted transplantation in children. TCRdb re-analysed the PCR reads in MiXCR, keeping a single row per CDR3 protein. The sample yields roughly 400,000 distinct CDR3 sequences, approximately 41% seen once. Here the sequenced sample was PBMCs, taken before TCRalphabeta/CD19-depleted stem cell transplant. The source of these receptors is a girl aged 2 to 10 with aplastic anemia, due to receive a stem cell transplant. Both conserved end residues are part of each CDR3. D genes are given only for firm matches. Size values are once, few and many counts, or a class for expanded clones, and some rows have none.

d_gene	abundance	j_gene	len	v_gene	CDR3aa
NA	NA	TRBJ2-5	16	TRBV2	CASSEAEDRGQETQYF
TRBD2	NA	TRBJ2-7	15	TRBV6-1	CASSPLGTSLYEQYF
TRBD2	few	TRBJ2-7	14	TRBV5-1	CASKAGTTTSEQYF
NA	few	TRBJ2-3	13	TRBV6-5	CASSYFGTDTQYF
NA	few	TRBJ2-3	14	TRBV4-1	CASSQGDFPDTQYF
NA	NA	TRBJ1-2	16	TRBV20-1	CSATAPGHQSYYGYTF
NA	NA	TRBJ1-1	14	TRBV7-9	CASTGPSRGTEAFF
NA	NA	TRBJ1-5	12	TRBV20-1	CSARDLAQPQHF
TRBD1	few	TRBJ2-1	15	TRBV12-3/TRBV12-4	CASSWRQGLYNEQFF
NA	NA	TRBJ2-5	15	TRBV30	CAWSVRSGEKKTQYF
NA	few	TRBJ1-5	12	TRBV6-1	CATAQRNQPQHF
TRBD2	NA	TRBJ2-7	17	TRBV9	CASSVGLAGGRDDEQYF
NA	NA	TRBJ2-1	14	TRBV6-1	CASSASSDGYEQFF
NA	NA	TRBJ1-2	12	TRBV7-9	CASSLGSRFIAF
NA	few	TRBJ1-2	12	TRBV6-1	CASSEANYGYTF
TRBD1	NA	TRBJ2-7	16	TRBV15	CATSRATGTGTYEQYF
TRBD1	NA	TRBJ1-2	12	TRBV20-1	CSAQTGGYGYTF
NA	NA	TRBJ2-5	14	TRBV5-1	CASSFLAIQETQYF
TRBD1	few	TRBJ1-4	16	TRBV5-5	CASSTFSGTGNEKLFF
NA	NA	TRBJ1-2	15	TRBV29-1	CSVEVGQPWDYGYTF
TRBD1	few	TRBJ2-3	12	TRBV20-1	CSAETGSDTQYF
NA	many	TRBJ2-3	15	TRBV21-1	CASNPGGGRTDTQYF
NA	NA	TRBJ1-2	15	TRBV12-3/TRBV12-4	CASSLGPDPNYGYTF
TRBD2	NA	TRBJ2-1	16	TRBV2	CASIRLAGGMYNEQFF
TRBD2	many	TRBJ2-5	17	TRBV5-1	CASSPTIAGGPQETQYF
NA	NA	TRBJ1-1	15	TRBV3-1	CASSQWGEGTTEAFF
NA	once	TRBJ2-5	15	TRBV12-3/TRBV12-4	CASSRNTMGEETQYF
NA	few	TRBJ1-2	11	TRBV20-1	CSARDWDGYTF